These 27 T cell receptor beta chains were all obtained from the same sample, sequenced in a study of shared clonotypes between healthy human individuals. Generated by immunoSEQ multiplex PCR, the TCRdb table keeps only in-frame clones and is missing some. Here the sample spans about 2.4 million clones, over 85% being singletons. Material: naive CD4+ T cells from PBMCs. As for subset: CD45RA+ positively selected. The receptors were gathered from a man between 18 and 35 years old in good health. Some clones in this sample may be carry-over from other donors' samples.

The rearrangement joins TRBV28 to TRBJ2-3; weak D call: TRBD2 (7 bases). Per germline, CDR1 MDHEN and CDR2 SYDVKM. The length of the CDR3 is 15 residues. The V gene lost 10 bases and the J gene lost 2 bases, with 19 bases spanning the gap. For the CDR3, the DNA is TGTGCCACCGCGGGGGCGAGGGTTTTCACAGATACGCAGTATTTT. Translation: CATAGARVFTDTQYF. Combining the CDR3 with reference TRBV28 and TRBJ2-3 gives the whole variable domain DVKVTQSSRYLVKRTGEKVFLECVQDMDHENMFWYRQDPGLGLRLIYFSYDVKMKEKGDIPEGYSVSREKKERFSLILESASTNQTSMYLCATAGARVFTDTQYFGPGTRLTVL.

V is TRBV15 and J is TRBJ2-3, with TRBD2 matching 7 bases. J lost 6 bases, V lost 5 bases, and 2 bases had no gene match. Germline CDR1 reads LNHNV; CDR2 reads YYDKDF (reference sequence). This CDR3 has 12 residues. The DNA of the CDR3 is TGTGCCACCAGCGGGGGGGTCGATACGCAGTATTTT. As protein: CATSGGVDTQYF.

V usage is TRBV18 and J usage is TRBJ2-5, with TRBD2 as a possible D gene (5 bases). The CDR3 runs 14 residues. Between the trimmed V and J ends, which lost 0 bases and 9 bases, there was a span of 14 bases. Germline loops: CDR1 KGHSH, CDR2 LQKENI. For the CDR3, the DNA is TGTGCCAGCTCACCACCCCCGGAGGCCGGGGCCCAGTACTTC. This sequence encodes CASSPPPEAGAQYF.

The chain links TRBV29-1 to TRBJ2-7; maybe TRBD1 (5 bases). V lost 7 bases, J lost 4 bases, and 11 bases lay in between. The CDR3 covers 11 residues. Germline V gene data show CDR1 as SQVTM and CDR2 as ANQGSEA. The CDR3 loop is CSATTVYEQYF. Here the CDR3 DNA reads TGCAGCGCTACGACAGTTTACGAGCAGTACTTC.

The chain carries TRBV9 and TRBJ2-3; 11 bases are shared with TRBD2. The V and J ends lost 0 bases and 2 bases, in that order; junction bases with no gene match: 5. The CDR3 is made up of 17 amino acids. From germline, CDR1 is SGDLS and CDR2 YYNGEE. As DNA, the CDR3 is TGTGCCAGCAGCGTAGTGCCTAGCGGGAGGTACACAGATACGCAGTATTTT. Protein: CASSVVPSGRYTDTQYF.

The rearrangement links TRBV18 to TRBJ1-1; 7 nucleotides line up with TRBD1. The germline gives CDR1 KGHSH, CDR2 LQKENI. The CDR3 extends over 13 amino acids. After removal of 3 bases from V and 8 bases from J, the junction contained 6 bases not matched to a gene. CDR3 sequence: CASSPPDRKEAFF. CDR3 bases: TGTGCCAGCTCACCCCCGGACAGGAAGGAAGCTTTCTTT.

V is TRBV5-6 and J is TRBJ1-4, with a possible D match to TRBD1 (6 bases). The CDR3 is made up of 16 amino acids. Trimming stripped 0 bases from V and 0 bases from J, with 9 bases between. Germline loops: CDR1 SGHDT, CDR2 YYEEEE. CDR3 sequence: CASSLEGDSTNEKLFF. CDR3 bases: TGTGCCAGCAGCTTGGAGGGGGACTCAACTAATGAAAAACTGTTTTTT.

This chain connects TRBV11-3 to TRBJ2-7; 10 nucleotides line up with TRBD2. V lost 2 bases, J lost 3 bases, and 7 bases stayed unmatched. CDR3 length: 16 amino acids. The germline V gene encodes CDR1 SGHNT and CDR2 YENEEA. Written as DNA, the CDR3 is TGTGCCAGCAGCTTACGGACTAGCGGAGCCGGCTACGAGCAGTACTTC. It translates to CASSLRTSGAGYEQYF.

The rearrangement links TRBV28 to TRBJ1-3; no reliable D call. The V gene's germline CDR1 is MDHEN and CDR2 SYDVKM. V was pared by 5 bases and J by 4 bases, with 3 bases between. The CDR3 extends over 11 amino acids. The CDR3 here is CASSRGNTIYF. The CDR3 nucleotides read TGTGCCAGCAGTCGAGGAAACACCATATATTTT. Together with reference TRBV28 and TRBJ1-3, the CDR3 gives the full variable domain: DVKVTQSSRYLVKRTGEKVFLECVQDMDHENMFWYRQDPGLGLRLIYFSYDVKMKEKGDIPEGYSVSREKKERFSLILESASTNQTSMYLCASSRGNTIYFGEGSWLTVV.

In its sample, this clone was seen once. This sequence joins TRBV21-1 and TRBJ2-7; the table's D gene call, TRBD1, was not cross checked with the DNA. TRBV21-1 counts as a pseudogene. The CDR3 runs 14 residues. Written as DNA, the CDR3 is TGTGCCAGCAGCCGGGACAGGCCCTCCTACGAGCAGTACTTC. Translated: CASSRDRPSYEQYF.

The CDR3 coding sequence is TGTGCCAGCAGCGTCCGGGACAGGGGGCGGGCAGATACGCAGTATTTT. The encoded protein is CASSVRDRGRADTQYF. The V and J genes are TRBV9 and TRBJ2-3; 12 bases align to TRBD1. The V gene end was trimmed by 2 bases and the J gene end by 4 bases; junction bases not matched to a gene: 5. This CDR3 is 16 amino acids long. Germline V gene data show CDR1 as SGDLS and CDR2 as YYNGEE.

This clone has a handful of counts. The DNA of the CDR3 is TGTGCCAGCAGCCCATTAGGGGATTATGGCTACACCTTC. This translates into CASSPLGDYGYTF. The chain carries TRBV28 and TRBJ1-2, with TRBD1 as a possible D gene (5 bases). This CDR3 is 13 amino acids long. Germline V lookup: CDR1 MDHEN, CDR2 SYDVKM. V was trimmed by 6 bases and J by 5 bases, leaving 13 bases between them.

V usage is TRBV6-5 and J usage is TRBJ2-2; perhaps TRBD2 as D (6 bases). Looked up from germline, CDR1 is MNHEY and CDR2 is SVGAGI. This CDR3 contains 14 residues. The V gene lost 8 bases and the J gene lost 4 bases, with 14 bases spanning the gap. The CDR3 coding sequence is TGTGCCAGCCGAGACCGACTAGTCACCGGGGAGCTGTTTTTT. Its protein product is CASRDRLVTGELFF.

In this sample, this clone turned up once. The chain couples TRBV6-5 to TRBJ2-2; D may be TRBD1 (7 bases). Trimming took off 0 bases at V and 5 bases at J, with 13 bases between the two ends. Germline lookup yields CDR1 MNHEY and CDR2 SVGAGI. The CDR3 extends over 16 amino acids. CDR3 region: CASSYSDQGGTGELFF. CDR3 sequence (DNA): TGTGCCAGCAGTTACTCGGACCAGGGGGGTACCGGGGAGCTGTTTTTT.

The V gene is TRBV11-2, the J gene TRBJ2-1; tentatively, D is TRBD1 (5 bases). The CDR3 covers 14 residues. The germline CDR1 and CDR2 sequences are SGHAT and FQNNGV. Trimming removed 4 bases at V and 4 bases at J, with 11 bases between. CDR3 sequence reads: CASSSQTDYNEQFF. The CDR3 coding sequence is TGTGCCAGCAGCTCTCAGACAGATTACAATGAGCAGTTCTTC. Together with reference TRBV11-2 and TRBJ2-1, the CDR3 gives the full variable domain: EAGVAQSPRYKIIEKRQSVAFWCNPISGHATLYWYQQILGQGPKLLIQFQNNGVVDDSQLPKDRFSAERLKGVDSTLKIQPAKLEDSAVYLCASSSQTDYNEQFFGPGTRLTVL.

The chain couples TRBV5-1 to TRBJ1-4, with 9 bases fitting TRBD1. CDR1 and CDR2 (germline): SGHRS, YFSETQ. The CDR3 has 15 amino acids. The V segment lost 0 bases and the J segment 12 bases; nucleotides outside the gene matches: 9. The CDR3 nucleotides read TGCGCCAGCAGCTTGGCACAGGGGGCGCGTGGGGAACTGTTTTTT. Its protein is CASSLAQGARGELFF. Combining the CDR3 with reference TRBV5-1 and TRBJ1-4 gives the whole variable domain KAGVTQTPRYLIKTRGQQVTLSCSPISGHRSVSWYQQTPGQGLQFLFEYFSETQRNKGNFPGRFSGRQFSNSRSEMNVSTLELGDSALYLCASSLAQGARGELFFGSGTQLSVL.

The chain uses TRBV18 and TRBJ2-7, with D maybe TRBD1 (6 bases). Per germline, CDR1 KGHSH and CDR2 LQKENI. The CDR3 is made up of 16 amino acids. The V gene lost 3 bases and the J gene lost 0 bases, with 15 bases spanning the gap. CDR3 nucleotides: TGTGCCAGCTCACCCATTGGGGGCGCGAGCTCCTACGAGCAGTACTTC. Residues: CASSPIGGASSYEQYF.

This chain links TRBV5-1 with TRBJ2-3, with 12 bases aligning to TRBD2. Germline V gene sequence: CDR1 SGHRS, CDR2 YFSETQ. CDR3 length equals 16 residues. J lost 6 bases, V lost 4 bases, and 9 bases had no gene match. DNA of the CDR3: TGCGCCAGCAGCACTCGACTAGCGGGAGAAGGCGATACGCAGTATTTT. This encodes CASSTRLAGEGDTQYF.

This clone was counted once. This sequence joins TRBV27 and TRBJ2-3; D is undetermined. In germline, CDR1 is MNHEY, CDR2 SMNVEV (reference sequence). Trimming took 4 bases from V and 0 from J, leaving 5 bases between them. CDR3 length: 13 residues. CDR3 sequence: CASSSFSTDTQYF. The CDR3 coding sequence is TGTGCCAGCAGTTCATTTAGCACAGATACGCAGTATTTT.

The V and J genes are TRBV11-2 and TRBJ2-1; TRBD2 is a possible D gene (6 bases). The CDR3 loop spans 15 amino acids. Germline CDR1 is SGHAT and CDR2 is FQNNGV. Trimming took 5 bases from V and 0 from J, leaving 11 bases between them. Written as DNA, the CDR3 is TGTGCCAGCAGCACCGGGACTCCCTCCTACAATGAGCAGTTCTTC. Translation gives CASSTGTPSYNEQFF.

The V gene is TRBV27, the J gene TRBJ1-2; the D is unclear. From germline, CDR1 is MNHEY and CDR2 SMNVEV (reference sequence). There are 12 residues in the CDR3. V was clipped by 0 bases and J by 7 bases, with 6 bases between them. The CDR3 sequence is CASSLSGFGYTF. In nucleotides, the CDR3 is TGTGCCAGCAGTTTATCTGGCTTTGGCTACACCTTC.

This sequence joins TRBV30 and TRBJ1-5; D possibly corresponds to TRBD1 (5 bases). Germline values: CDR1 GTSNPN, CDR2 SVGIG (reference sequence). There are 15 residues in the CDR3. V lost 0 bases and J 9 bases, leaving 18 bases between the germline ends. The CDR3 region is CAWSVRGAPQGPQHF. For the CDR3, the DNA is TGTGCCTGGAGTGTACGTGGGGCCCCCCAGGGGCCCCAGCATTTT.

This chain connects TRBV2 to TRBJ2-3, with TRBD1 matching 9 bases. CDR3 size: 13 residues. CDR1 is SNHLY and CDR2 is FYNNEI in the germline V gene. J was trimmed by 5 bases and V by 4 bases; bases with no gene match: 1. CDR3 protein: CASSGTGVDTQYF. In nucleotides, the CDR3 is TGTGCCAGCAGTGGGACAGGGGTAGATACGCAGTATTTT.

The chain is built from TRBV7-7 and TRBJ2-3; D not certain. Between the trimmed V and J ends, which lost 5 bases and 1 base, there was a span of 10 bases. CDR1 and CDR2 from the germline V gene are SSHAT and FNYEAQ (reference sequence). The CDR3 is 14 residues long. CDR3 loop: CASSADVGTDTQYF. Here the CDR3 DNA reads TGTGCCAGCAGCGCGGATGTGGGCACAGATACGCAGTATTTT. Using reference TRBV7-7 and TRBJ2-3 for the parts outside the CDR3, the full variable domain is GAGVSQSPRYKVTKRGQDVTLRCDPISSHATLYWYQQALGQGPEFLTYFNYEAQPDKSGLPSDRFSAERPEGSISTLTIQRTEQRDSAMYRCASSADVGTDTQYFGPGTRLTVL.

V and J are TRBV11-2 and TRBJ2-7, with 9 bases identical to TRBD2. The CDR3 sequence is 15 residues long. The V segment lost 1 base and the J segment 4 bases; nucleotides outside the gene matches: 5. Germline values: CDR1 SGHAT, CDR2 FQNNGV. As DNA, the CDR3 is TGTGCCAGCAGCTTAGTTAGCGGGAGCCTGTACGAGCAGTACTTC. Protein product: CASSLVSGSLYEQYF.

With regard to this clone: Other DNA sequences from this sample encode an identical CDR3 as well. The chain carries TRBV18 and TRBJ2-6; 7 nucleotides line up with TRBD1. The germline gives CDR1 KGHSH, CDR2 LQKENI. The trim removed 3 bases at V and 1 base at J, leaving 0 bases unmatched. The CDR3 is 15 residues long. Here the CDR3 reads CASSPRGSGANVLTF. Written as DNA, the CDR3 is TGTGCCAGCTCACCCAGGGGGTCTGGGGCCAACGTCCTGACTTTC.

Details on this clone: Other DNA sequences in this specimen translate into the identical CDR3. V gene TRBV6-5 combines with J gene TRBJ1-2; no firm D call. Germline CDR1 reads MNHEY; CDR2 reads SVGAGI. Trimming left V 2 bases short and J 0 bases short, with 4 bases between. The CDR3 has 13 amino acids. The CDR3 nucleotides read TGTGCCAGCAGTTACGGGACTAACTATGGCTACACCTTC. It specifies CASSYGTNYGYTF.